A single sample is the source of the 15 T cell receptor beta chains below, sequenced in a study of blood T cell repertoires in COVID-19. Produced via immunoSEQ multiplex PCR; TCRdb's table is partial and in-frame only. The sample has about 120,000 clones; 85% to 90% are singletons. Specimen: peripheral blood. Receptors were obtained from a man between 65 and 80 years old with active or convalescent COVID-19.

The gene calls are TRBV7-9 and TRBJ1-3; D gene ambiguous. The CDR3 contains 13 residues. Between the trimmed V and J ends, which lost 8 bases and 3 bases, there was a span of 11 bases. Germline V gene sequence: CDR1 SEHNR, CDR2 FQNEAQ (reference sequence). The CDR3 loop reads CASVYVVGNTIYF. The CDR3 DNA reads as TGTGCCAGCGTCTACGTTGTTGGAAACACCATATATTTT.

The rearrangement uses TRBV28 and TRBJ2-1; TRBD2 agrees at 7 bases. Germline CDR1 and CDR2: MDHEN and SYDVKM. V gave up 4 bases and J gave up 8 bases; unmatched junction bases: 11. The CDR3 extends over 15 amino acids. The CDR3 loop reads CASSSRVGGMDEQFF. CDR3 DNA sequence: TGTGCCAGCAGTTCACGAGTGGGAGGGATGGATGAGCAGTTCTTC.

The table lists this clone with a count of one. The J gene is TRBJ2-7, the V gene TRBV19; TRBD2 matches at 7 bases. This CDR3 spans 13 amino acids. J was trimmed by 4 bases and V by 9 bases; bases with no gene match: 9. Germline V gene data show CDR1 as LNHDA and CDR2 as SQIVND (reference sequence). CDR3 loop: CASQPGGSYEQYF. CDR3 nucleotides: TGTGCCAGCCAGCCGGGCGGGAGTTACGAGCAGTACTTC.

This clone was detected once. CDR3 in amino acids: CASSPWGGRDTQYF. CDR3 in DNA: TGTGCCAGTAGTCCCTGGGGCGGGAGAGATACGCAGTATTTT. This rearrangement joins TRBV19 to TRBJ2-3; TRBD2 aligns across 7 bases. The ends lost 5 bases at V and 5 bases at J; junction bases unmatched: 7. The CDR3 runs to 14 residues. The V gene's germline CDR1 is LNHDA and CDR2 SQIVND (reference sequence).

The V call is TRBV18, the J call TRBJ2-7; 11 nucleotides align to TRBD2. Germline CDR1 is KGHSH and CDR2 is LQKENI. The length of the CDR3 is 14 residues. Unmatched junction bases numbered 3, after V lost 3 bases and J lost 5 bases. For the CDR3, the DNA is TGTGCCAGCTCACCTAGCGGGAGGGTCCACGAGCAGTACTTC. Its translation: CASSPSGRVHEQYF.

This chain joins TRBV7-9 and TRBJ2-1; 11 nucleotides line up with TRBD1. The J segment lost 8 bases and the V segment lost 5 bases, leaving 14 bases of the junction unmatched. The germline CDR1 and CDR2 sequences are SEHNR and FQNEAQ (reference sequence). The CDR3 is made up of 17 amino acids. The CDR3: CASSLNTRTGGEYEQFF. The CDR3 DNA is TGTGCCAGCAGCCTCAATACAAGGACAGGGGGCGAATATGAGCAGTTCTTC.

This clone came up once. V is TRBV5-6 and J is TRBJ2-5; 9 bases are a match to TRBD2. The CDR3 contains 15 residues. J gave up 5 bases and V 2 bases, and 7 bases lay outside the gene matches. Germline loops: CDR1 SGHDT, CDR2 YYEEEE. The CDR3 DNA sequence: TGTGCCAGCAGCTTTGGCGGGAGGGCCGAGGAGACCCAGTACTTC. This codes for CASSFGGRAEETQYF.

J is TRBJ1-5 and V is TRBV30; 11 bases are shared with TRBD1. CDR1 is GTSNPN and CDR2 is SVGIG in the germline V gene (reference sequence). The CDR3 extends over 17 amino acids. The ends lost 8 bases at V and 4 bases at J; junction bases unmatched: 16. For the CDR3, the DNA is TGTGCCGCACTCTGGACAGGGGGCTCAACTTATAATCAGCCCCAGCATTTT. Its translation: CAALWTGGSTYNQPQHF.

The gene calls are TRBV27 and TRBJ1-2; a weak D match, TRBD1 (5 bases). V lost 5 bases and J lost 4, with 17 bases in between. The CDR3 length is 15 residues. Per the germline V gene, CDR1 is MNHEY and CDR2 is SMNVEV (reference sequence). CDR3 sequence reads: CASSPNPPQGYGYTF. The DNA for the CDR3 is TGTGCCAGCAGTCCAAATCCACCTCAGGGCTATGGCTACACCTTC.

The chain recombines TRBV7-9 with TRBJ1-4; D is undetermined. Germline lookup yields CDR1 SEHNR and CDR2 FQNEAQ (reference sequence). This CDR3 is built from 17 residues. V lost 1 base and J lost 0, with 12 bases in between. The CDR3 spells CASSLDRRETTNEKLFF. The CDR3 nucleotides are TGTGCCAGCAGCTTAGATCGTCGAGAAACAACTAATGAAAAACTGTTTTTT.

For the CDR3, the DNA is TGTGCCAGCTCACCGCGACAGGGGGATGGCTACACCTTC. Amino acids: CASSPRQGDGYTF. The genes are TRBV18 and TRBJ1-2, with 9 bases that match TRBD1. The CDR3 has 13 residues. Unmatched junction bases numbered 2, after V lost 3 bases and J lost 6 bases. Looked up from germline, CDR1 is KGHSH and CDR2 is LQKENI. Full variable domain (outside the CDR3, taken from reference TRBV18 and TRBJ1-2): NAGVMQNPRHLVRRRGQEARLRCSPMKGHSHVYWYRQLPEEGLKFMVYLQKENIIDESGMPKERFSAEFPKEGPSILRIQQVVRGDSAAYFCASSPRQGDGYTFGSGTRLTVV.

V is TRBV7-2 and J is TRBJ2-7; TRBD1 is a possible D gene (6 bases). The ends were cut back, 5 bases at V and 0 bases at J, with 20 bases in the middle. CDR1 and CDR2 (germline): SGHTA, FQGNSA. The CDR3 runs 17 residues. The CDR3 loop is CASSQGTGFLTSYEQYF. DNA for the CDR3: TGTGCCAGCAGCCAGGGGACCGGGTTCCTTACCTCCTACGAGCAGTACTTC.

This CDR3 reads CASSPPSDISYEQYF. The CDR3 region has the DNA TGTGCCAGCTCACCACCGTCGGACATCTCCTACGAGCAGTACTTC. V and J are TRBV18 and TRBJ2-7; tentative D call: TRBD1 (5 bases). This CDR3 has 15 amino acids. V was shortened by 0 bases and J by 0 bases, with 9 bases between the two germline ends. Germline V lookup: CDR1 KGHSH, CDR2 LQKENI.

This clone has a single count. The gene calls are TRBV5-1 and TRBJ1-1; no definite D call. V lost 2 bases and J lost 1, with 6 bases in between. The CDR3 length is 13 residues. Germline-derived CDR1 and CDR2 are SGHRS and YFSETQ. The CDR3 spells CASSFGENTEAFF. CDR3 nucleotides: TGCGCCAGCAGCTTCGGGGAGAACACTGAAGCTTTCTTT.

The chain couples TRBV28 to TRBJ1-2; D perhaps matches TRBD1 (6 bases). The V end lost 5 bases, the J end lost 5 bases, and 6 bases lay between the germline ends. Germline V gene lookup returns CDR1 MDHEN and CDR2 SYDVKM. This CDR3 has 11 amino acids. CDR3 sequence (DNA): TGTGCCAGCAGTCAGGGGTATGGCTACACCTTC. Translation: CASSQGYGYTF.